Listed here are 24 T cell receptor beta chains from one sample, sequenced in a study of post-analysis software for immune sequencing data. Study-wide points: A few TRBV segments appeared more often in patients than in controls, and TRBV5-6, TRBV5-1 and TRBV20-1 were among these.

Antigen specificity for these receptors is unknown. Incorporated into the TCR beta cDNA libraries were unique molecular identifiers, which served to reduce PCR and sequencing biases. TCRdb passed the PCR reads through MiXCR, listing each CDR3 protein once. The data contain hundreds of thousands of distinct CDR3 sequences, about 40% of them singletons. The sequencing sample was made of blood. The source is a girl aged 2-9 years with multiple sclerosis.

The V gene is TRBV15, the J gene TRBJ2-1; the match to TRBD2 covers 8 bases. The CDR3 contains 16 residues. J lost 2 bases, V lost 0 bases, and 3 bases had no gene match. Germline V lookup: CDR1 LNHNV, CDR2 YYDKDF (reference sequence). CDR3 DNA: TGTGCCACCAGCAGAGAGGCGGGAGGCACCTACAATGAGCAGTTCTTC. Protein: CATSREAGGTYNEQFF. Full variable domain (missing parts from reference TRBV15 and TRBJ2-1): DAMVIQNPRYQVTQFGKPVTLSCSQTLNHNVMYWYQQKSSQAPKLLFHYYDKDFNNEADTPDNFQSRRPNTSFCFLDIRSPGLGDTAMYLCATSREAGGTYNEQFFGPGTRLTVL.

In its sample, this clonotype was seen a few times. V usage is TRBV6-6 and J usage is TRBJ1-2; no definite D call. Trimming cost V 5 bases and J 4 bases, with 17 bases left between them. The CDR3 consists of 15 residues. Germline CDR1 reads MNHNY; CDR2 reads SVGAGI (reference sequence). The CDR3: CASSKQGEGIYGYTF. DNA for the CDR3: TGTGCCAGCAGTAAACAAGGAGAAGGGATCTATGGCTACACCTTC.

This clonotype was recorded a few times. CDR3 bases: TGTGCCAGCAGTTACTTGACAGGGGCCTACGAGCAGTACTTC. Translating it yields CASSYLTGAYEQYF. The chain has TRBV6-5 and TRBJ2-7, with 8 bases fitting TRBD1. CDR3 length equals 14 residues. The trim removed 1 base at V and 2 bases at J, leaving 1 base unmatched. From germline, CDR1 is MNHEY and CDR2 SVGAGI.

This clonotype was seen only a few times. This rearrangement joins TRBV5-1 to TRBJ2-6, with 7 bases fitting TRBD1. Per the germline V gene, CDR1 is SGHRS and CDR2 is YFSETQ. V lost 0 bases and J lost 1; bases outside the gene matches: 7. The CDR3 has 18 amino acids. In DNA, the CDR3 is TGCGCCAGCAGCTTGGATTACAGCAGGGGGTCTGGGGCCAACGTCCTGACTTTC. This encodes CASSLDYSRGSGANVLTF.

The chain uses TRBV9 and TRBJ2-7, with 10 positions matching TRBD2. In germline, CDR1 is SGDLS, CDR2 YYNGEE. This CDR3 spans 15 amino acids. Germline trimming cut 1 base from V and 5 bases from J; bases unmatched to any gene: 6. For the CDR3, the DNA is TGTGCCAGCAGCGTAAGAGGGACTAGCGTCCACGAGCAGTACTTC. Protein: CASSVRGTSVHEQYF.

The gene calls are TRBV20-1 and TRBJ1-1; D unresolved. Germline V gives CDR1 DFQATT, CDR2 SNEGSKA (reference sequence). The CDR3 totals 14 residues. V shed 4 bases and J shed 0 bases, with 12 bases lying between them. The CDR3 nucleotides are TGCAGTGCTAAATGGACGGCTATGAACACTGAAGCTTTCTTT. Translating it yields CSAKWTAMNTEAFF.

Only a few counts were recorded for this clonotype. The chain recombines TRBV20-1 with TRBJ2-1, with 7 bases fitting TRBD2. V was clipped by 5 bases and J by 9 bases; unmatched bases: 16. CDR3 size: 15 residues. Germline V CDR1 and CDR2: DFQATT, SNEGSKA (reference sequence). CDR3 coding DNA: TGCAGTGCTGAAGAAACGGGACTACATCAGGGTGAGCAGTTCTTC. This gives the protein CSAEETGLHQGEQFF.

A word on this clonotype: Given a much more abundant clone one base away, this may be a read error. V gene TRBV20-1 combines with J gene TRBJ2-1; 10 bases match TRBD2. This CDR3 comprises 15 residues. Germline V gene data show CDR1 as DFQATT and CDR2 as SNEGSKA (reference sequence). V lost 5 bases, J lost 0 bases, and 4 bases stayed unmatched. The CDR3 reads CSAGAGGGSYNEQFF. Here the CDR3 DNA reads TGCAGTGCTGGAGCGGGAGGGGGCTCCTACAATGAGCAGTTCTTC.

This clonotype was seen only a few times. The chain recombines TRBV9 with TRBJ2-7, with 7 bases fitting TRBD2. Germline-derived CDR1 and CDR2 are SGDLS and YYNGEE. Losses at the gene ends were 0 bases for V and 8 bases for J; bases not matched to a gene: 5. This CDR3 spans 13 amino acids. The CDR3, as DNA: TGTGCCAGCAGCGTAGTTCCAGCGGGACAGCAGTACTTC. Translation gives CASSVVPAGQQYF.

This clonotype has only a few counts. The chain has TRBV6-6 and TRBJ1-6; the match to TRBD1 covers 7 bases. Germline CDR1 is MNHNY and CDR2 is SVGAGI (reference sequence). The length of the CDR3 is 14 residues. The junction had 7 bases not matched to a gene; V was cut back by 7 bases and J by 7 bases. This chain's CDR3 is CASTSTGTNSPLHF. The DNA for the CDR3 is TGTGCCAGCACCTCGACAGGGACGAATTCACCCCTCCACTTT.

This sequence joins TRBV10-3 and TRBJ1-2; 9 positions match TRBD1. Germline V CDR1 and CDR2: ENHRY, SYGVKD. The ends lost 7 bases at V and 7 bases at J; junction bases unmatched: 4. This CDR3 is built from 12 residues. CDR3 DNA: TGTGCCATCACCGGGGACAGGGTTGGCTACACCTTC. Amino acid sequence: CAITGDRVGYTF.

Remarks on this clonotype: At one boundary the junction diverges from the germline segment, which might be a read error. This chain uses TRBV5-1 with TRBJ2-7; 8 positions agree with TRBD1. CDR1 and CDR2 from the germline V gene are SGHRS and YFSETQ. This CDR3 region has 16 residues. The CDR3 loop is CASSLWRQGKSCEQYF. CDR3 bases: TGCGCCAGCAGCTTGTGGAGACAGGGGAAGTCCTGCGAGCAGTACTTC.

The chain links TRBV4-1 to TRBJ2-3; D uncertain. V shed 4 bases and J shed 0 bases, with 17 bases lying between them. The CDR3 sequence is 17 residues long. Germline CDR1 is MGHRA and CDR2 is YSYEKL. CDR3 sequence (DNA): TGCGCCAGCAGCCCAGAATCGGCGTTCTCTAGCACAGATACGCAGTATTTT. It specifies CASSPESAFSSTDTQYF.

The CDR3 region is CSARVERNTGGRGRRNEQFF. The CDR3 DNA sequence: TGCAGTGCTAGAGTAGAACGCAACACGGGGGGCAGGGGGAGGCGCAATGAGCAGTTCTTC. The rearrangement joins TRBV20-1 to TRBJ2-1; D possibly uses TRBD1 or TRBD2 (7 bases each). The length of the CDR3 is 20 residues. V gave up 1 base and J gave up 6 bases, with 31 bases separating them. Germline V lookup: CDR1 DFQATT, CDR2 SNEGSKA (reference sequence).

The chain employs TRBV5-1 and TRBJ1-2, with D uncertain. Germline CDR1 is SGHRS and CDR2 is YFSETQ. Trimming took off 4 bases at V and 3 bases at J, with 7 bases between the two ends. This CDR3 has 12 residues. CDR3 region: CASSPQDYGYTF. CDR3 coding DNA: TGCGCCAGCAGCCCACAAGACTATGGCTACACCTTC.

This clonotype came up a few times. This chain links TRBV7-9 with TRBJ2-1, with unresolved D. V shed 6 bases and J shed 0 bases, with 9 bases lying between them. The CDR3 has 14 amino acids. Germline CDR1 reads SEHNR; CDR2 reads FQNEAQ (reference sequence). CDR3 in DNA: TGTGCCAGCAGATTAATTAGCTCCTACAATGAGCAGTTCTTC. Protein product: CASRLISSYNEQFF.

V and J are TRBV6-1 and TRBJ2-7, with 7 bases lining up with TRBD1. The CDR3 runs 13 residues. Unmatched junction bases numbered 6, after V lost 6 bases and J lost 4 bases. Germline V gene data show CDR1 as MNHNS and CDR2 as SASEGT. CDR3 coding DNA: TGTGCCAGCAGCTACAGGGGCGGGTACGAGCAGTACTTC. It codes for CASSYRGGYEQYF.

This clonotype was found a few times. V and J are TRBV6-6 and TRBJ1-4; 8 bases agree with TRBD1. This CDR3 region has 17 residues. CDR1 is MNHNY and CDR2 is SVGAGI in the germline V gene (reference sequence). V lost 6 bases and J lost 7; bases outside the gene matches: 16. This CDR3 reads CASRPTGEILRGEKLFF. The DNA for the CDR3 is TGTGCCAGCAGGCCGACAGGGGAGATCCTAAGAGGTGAAAAACTGTTTTTT.

The rearrangement uses TRBV12-3 or TRBV12-4 and TRBJ1-2; no firm D call. V dropped 5 bases and J dropped 3 bases, with 10 bases sitting between them. The CDR3 loop spans 13 amino acids. CDR3 region: CASSDRRDYGYTF. CDR3 DNA: TGTGCCAGCAGTGACCGCCGGGACTATGGCTACACCTTC.

The chain combines TRBV5-1 with TRBJ2-7; D is tentatively TRBD1 or TRBD2 (5 bases each). CDR1 SGHRS and CDR2 YFSETQ come from the germline V gene. Trimming removed 5 bases from V and 4 bases from J, with 19 bases in between. There are 15 residues in the CDR3. CDR3 region: CASSSTGTTRYEQYF. Here the CDR3 DNA reads TGCGCCAGCAGTTCAACCGGGACGACTCGATACGAGCAGTACTTC.

The chain uses TRBV12-3 or TRBV12-4 and TRBJ2-7, with 9 bases that match TRBD2. The DNA matches TRBJ2-4 better at its end, which makes the J call doubtful. The CDR3 is made up of 18 amino acids. CDR3 DNA: TGTGCCAGCAGTCGTCCGGGACTAGCCTTGGGAAGGGGAGGCATTCAGTACTTC. Encoded protein: CASSRPGLALGRGGIQYF.

The rearrangement uses TRBV12-3 or TRBV12-4 and TRBJ1-1; no definite D call. With 4 bases removed from V and 9 bases from J, the gap between germline ends came to 21 bases. This CDR3 is 15 amino acids long. As DNA, the CDR3 is TGTGCCAGCAGTTCGGTTCCGACGGAGAGGTTGAAAGCTTTCTTT. This translates into CASSSVPTERLKAFF.

The table lists this clonotype with a few counts. V is TRBV5-6 and J is TRBJ2-5; D remains ambiguous. The CDR3 contains 11 residues. Germline V gene lookup returns CDR1 SGHDT and CDR2 YYEEEE. The V end lost 6 bases, the J end lost 3 bases, and 6 bases lay between the germline ends. For the CDR3, the DNA is TGTGCCAGCACACGGGAAGAGACCCAGTACTTC. This codes for CASTREETQYF.

The rearrangement joins TRBV2 to TRBJ2-4, with 8 bases that match TRBD1. This CDR3 has 14 residues. Germline assignment: CDR1 SNHLY and CDR2 FYNNEI. The J segment lost 8 bases and the V segment lost 3 bases, leaving 6 bases of the junction unmatched. The CDR3 nucleotides are TGTGCCAGCAGTGACGGACAGGGAGGAGACATTCAGTACTTC. As protein: CASSDGQGGDIQYF.